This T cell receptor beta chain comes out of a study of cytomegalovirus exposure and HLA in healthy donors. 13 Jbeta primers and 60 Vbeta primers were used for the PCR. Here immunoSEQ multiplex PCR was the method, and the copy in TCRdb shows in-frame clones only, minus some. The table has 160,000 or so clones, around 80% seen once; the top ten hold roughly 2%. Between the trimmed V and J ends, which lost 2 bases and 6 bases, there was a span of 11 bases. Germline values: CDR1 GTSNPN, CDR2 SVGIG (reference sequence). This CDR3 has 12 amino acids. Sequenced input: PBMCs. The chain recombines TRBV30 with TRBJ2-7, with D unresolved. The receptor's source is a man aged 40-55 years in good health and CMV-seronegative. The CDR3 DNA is TGTGCCTGGAGTCCCAGACTCGGCGAGCAGTACTTC. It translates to CAWSPRLGEQYF.